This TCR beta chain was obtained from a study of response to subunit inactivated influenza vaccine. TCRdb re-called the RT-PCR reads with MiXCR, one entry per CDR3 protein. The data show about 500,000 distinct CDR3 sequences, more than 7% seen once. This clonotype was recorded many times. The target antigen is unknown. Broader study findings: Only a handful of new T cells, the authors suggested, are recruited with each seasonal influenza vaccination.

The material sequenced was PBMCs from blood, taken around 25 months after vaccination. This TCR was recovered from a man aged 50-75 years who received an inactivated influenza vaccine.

The CDR3 sequence: CASSLSSSGDTQYF. The DNA of the CDR3 is TGTGCCAGCAGTTTAAGCAGTTCAGGAGATACGCAGTATTTT. This chain connects TRBV12-3 or TRBV12-4 to TRBJ2-3, with D unclear. The CDR3 has 14 residues. V was shortened by 2 bases and J by 5 bases, with 11 bases between the two germline ends.